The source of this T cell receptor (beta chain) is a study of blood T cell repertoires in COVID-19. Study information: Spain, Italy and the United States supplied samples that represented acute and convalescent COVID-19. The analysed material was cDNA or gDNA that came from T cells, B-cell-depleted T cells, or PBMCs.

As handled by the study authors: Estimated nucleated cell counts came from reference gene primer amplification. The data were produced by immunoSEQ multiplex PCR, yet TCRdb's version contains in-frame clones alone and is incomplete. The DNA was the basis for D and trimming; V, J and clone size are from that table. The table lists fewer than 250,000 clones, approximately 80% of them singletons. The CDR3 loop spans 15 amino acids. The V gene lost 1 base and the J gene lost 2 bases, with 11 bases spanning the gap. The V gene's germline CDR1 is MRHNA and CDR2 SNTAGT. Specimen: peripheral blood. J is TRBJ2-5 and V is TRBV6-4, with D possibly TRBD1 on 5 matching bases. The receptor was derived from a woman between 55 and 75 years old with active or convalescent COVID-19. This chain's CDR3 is CASSDLAGPQETQYF. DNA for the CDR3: TGTGCCAGCAGTGACTTAGCAGGGCCGCAAGAGACCCAGTACTTC.